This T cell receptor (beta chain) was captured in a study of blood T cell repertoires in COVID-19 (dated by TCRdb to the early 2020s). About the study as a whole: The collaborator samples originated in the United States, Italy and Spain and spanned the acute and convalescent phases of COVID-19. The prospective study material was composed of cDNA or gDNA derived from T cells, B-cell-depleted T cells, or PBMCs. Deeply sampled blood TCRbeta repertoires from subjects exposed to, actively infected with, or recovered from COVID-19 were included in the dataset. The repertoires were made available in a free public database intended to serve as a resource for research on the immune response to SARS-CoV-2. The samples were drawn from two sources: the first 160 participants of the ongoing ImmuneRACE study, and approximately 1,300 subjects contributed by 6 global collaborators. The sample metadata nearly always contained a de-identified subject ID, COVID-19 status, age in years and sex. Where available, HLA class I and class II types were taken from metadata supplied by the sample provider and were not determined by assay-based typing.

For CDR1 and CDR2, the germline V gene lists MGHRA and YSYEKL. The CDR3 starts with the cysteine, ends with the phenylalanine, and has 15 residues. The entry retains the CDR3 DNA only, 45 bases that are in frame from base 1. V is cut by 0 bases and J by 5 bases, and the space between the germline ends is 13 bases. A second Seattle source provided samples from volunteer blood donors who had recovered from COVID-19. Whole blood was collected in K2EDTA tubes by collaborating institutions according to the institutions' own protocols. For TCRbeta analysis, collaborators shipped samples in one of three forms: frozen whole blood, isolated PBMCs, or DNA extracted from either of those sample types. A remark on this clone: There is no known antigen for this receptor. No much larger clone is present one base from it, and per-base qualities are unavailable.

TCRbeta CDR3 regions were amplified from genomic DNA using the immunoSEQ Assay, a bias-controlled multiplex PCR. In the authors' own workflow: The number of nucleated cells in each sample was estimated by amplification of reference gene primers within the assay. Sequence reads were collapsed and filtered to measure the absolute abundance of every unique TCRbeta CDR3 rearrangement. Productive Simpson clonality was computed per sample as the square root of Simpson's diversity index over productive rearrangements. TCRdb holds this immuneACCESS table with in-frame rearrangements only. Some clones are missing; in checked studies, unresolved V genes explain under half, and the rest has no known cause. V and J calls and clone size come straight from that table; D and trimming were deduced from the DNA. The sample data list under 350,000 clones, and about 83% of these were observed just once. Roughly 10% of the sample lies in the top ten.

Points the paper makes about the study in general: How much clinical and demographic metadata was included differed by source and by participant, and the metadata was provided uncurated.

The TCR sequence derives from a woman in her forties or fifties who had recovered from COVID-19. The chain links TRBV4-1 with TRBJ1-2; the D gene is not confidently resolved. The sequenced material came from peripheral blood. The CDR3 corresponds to CASSQEKRGFYGYTF. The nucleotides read TGCGCCAGCAGCCAAGAAAAGAGAGGGTTTTATGGCTACACCTTC.